The TCR beta chain described here comes from a study of shared clonotypes between healthy human individuals. The repertoire was sequenced with immunoSEQ multiplex PCR; TCRdb's copy has only in-frame clones and lacks some. The sample carries roughly 650,000 clones, 97% recorded once. The receptor was derived from a woman aged 30 to 39 in good health. Sequencing used naive CD4+ T cells sorted from blood. Subset: CD45RA+ positively selected.

The CDR3, as DNA: TGTGCCAGCAGGAAGGTCGGGGAGCTGTTTTTT. This gives the protein CASRKVGELFF. This chain joins TRBV27 and TRBJ2-2, with unresolved D. Germline V CDR1 and CDR2: MNHEY, SMNVEV (reference sequence). CDR3 size: 11 residues. Trimming cost V 6 bases and J 7 bases, with 6 bases left between them.